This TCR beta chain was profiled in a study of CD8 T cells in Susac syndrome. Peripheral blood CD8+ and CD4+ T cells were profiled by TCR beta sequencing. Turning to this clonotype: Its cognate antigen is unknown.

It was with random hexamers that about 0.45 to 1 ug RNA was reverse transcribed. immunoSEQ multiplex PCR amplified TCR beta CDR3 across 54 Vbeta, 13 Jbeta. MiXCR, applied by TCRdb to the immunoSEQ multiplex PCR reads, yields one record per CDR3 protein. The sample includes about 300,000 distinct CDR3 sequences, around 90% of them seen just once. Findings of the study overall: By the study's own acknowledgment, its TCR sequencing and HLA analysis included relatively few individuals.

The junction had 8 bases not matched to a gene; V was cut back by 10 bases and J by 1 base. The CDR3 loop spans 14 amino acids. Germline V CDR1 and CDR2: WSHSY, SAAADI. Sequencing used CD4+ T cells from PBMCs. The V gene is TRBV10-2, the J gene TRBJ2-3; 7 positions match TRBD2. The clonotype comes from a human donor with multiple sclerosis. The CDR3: CATNQRERTDTQYF. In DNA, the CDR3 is TGCGCCACCAATCAGCGGGAACGCACAGATACGCAGTATTTT.